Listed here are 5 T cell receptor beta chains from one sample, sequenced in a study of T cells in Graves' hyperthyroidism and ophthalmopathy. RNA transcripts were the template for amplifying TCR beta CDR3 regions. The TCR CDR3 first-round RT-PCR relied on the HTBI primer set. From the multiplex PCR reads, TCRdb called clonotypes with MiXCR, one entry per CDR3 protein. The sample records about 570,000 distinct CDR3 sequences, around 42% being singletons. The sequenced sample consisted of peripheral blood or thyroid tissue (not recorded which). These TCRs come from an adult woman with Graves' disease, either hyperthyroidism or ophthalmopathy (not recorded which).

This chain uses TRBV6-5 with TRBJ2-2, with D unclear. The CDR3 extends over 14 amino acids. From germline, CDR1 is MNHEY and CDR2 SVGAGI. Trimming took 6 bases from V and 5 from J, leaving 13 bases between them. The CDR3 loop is CASSAREWTGELFF. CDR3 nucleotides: TGTGCCAGCAGCGCGAGAGAGTGGACCGGGGAGCTGTTTTTT.

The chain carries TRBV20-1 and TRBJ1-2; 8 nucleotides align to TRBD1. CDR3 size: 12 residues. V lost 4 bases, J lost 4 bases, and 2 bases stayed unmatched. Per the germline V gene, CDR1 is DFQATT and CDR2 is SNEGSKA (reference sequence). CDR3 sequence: CSANRGGYGYTF. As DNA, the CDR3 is TGCAGTGCTAACAGGGGGGGCTATGGCTACACCTTC.

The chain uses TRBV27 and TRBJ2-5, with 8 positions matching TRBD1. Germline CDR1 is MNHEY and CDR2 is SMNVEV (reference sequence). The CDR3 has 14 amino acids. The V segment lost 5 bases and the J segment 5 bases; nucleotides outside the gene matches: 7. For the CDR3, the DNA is TGTGCCAGCAGTACATCGACAGGGGAGGAGACCCAGTACTTC. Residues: CASSTSTGEETQYF.

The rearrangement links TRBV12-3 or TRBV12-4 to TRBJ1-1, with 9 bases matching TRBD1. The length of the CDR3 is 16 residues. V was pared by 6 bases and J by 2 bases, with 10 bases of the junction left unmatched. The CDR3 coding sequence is TGTGCCAGCAGCACCAACCCGGGACAGGGAAACACTGAAGCTTTCTTT. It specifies CASSTNPGQGNTEAFF.

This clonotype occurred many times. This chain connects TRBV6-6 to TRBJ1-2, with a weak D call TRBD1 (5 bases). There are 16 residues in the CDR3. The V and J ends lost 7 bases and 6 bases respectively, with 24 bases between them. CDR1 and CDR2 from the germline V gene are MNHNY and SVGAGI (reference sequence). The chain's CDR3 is CASTLGATWMLDGYTF. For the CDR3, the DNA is TGTGCCAGCACCCTAGGGGCCACGTGGATGTTAGATGGCTACACCTTC.